This T cell receptor beta chain was obtained from a study of patients and donors after allogeneic stem cell transplantation. TCRdb ran MiXCR on the RT-PCR reads and lists one entry per CDR3 protein. The table lists approximately 140,000 distinct CDR3 sequences, roughly two fifths of them singletons. The CDR3 extends over 15 amino acids. Trimming removed 6 bases from V and 7 bases from J; junction bases left unmatched: 8. Germline CDR1 DFQATT, CDR2 SNEGSKA (reference sequence). This TCR was recovered from a human donor who was either an allogeneic HSCT recipient or a stem cell or donor lymphocyte infusion donor (not recorded which). It is not recorded whose cells these are; they may come from a transplant donor. The V gene is TRBV20-1, the J gene TRBJ2-3, with 15 bases identical to TRBD2. The material sequenced was blood, either unsorted or a sorted T cell fraction (not recorded which). The CDR3 nucleotides read TGCAGTGCCTCGCTTGGGACTAGCGGGGGGCATACGCAGTATTTT. Protein: CSASLGTSGGHTQYF.